The clone carrying this T cell receptor beta chain showed up just a few times. Antigen specificity is unknown. Unsorted bulk tissue of roughly 20-34 mg yielded co-extracted RNA and DNA. No treatment had been given to the patients, who were chronically infected with HBV. TCR beta cDNA was made from 450 to 500 ng total RNA with a constant-region primer. What produced the TCR beta libraries was three nested multiplex PCR rounds using slightly modified ARM-PCR. For approximately 9 cycles apiece, the opening two PCR rounds ran with TRBV1-TRBV30 forward primers and a C-beta reverse primer. In TCRdb, the multiplex PCR reads were re-called with MiXCR into one record per CDR3 protein. There are more than 70,000 distinct CDR3 sequences in the sample; approximately 62% occur only once, and approximately 26% lies in the top ten. This sample was taken from a study of tumor-infiltrating lymphocytes in primary liver carcinoma. Study background: Between about 4 and 10 cm across, the tumors were all of stage T1-T3 N0M0. Whole-study findings and limits: Tumors had a significantly higher top-250-clone fraction than blood (p = 0.039).

Deletions cut 10 bases from V and 0 bases from J, with 22 bases between. The CDR3 extends over 17 amino acids. The sequencing sample was made of tumor-adjacent normal liver tissue. This clonotype was obtained from a man aged 35 to 55 with primary liver carcinoma and hepatitis B virus infection. The J gene is TRBJ2-1, the V gene TRBV12-3 or TRBV12-4; D possibly corresponds to TRBD2 (7 bases). This CDR3 is CANGEGGGSLSYNEQFF. CDR3 nucleotides: TGTGCCAACGGGGAGGGGGGCGGGTCTCTCTCCTACAATGAGCAGTTCTTC.